Listed below are T cell receptor beta chains from one sample, sequenced in a study of cytomegalovirus exposure and HLA in healthy donors. TCRdb's copy holds only in-frame clones and misses some; the assay was immunoSEQ multiplex PCR. This sample has about 100,000 clones, with 50% to 65% found just once. Sequencing input: PBMCs. The receptors here all came from a young man in good health and CMV-seropositive. Both conserved end residues are part of each CDR3. A D gene is named only where the DNA matches it firmly. Where a row states a size, it is once, few, many or the class of an expanded clone; other rows omit it.

v_gene,d_gene,abundance,j_gene,CDR3nt,CDR3aa
TRBV9,-,-,TRBJ1-2,TGTGCCAGCAGCGTCTCCCCCCATGGAGGGGTTGGCTACACCTTC,CASSVSPHGGVGYTF
TRBV6-5,-,-,TRBJ2-5,TGTGCCAGCAGTTTCTCAGGGGACCAAGAGACCCAGTACTTC,CASSFSGDQETQYF
TRBV2,-,-,TRBJ2-5,TGTGCCAGCAGTGGAAGGGAGCCCGGGGAGACCCAGTACTTC,CASSGREPGETQYF
TRBV14,TRBD1,-,TRBJ1-5,TGTGCCAGCAGCCAGGGCGACAGGGATCAGCCCCAGCATTTT,CASSQGDRDQPQHF
TRBV5-1,-,-,TRBJ1-1,TGCGCCAGCAGCTCCTCCAGGGAAGTGGTCACTGAAGCTTTCTTT,CASSSSREVVTEAFF
TRBV2,-,-,TRBJ1-4,TGTGCCAGCAGACAGGGAGTTGCTAATGAAAAACTGTTTTTT,CASRQGVANEKLFF
TRBV7-2,TRBD1,-,TRBJ1-2,TGTGCCAGCACCCCGACAGGGAGCTATGGCTACACCTTC,CASTPTGSYGYTF
TRBV9,TRBD1,-,TRBJ2-1,TGTGCCAGCAGCGTAGCTAAAGGGGGCTATAGATTACGTGAGCAGTTCTTC,CASSVAKGGYRLREQFF
TRBV2,-,few,TRBJ1-5,TGTGCCAGCAGTGATGCGGAAAAGGGGGAACCTGTAGAGGGCAATCAGCCCCAGCATTTT,CASSDAEKGEPVEGNQPQHF
TRBV19,TRBD2,-,TRBJ2-2,TGTGCCAGTACCGATGGACTAGCGGGGGTTGGCACCGGGGAGCTGTTTTTT,CASTDGLAGVGTGELFF
TRBV4-1,TRBD1,-,TRBJ2-6,TGCGCCAGCAGCCAGTTGGACAGGGGAGGCGCTGGGGCCAACGTCCTGACTTTC,CASSQLDRGGAGANVLTF
TRBV5-1,TRBD1,-,TRBJ2-2,TGCGCCAGCACCTATACGACAGGGTATGACGGGGAGCTGTTTTTT,CASTYTTGYDGELFF
TRBV5-4,TRBD2,once,TRBJ2-2,TGTGCCAGCAGCTGGTTGTCTAGCGGGGGAACCGGGGAGCTGTTTTTT,CASSWLSSGGTGELFF
TRBV27,-,-,TRBJ2-3,TGTGCCAGCAGACACGCCGCGGGATCTAGTGGCGATACGCAGTATTTT,CASRHAAGSSGDTQYF
TRBV13,-,few,TRBJ2-6,TGTGCCAGCAGCTCTCCGGGCTCTGGGGCCAACGTCCTGACTTTC,CASSSPGSGANVLTF
TRBV4-1,-,-,TRBJ1-1,TGCGCCAGCAGCCAAGTCCTTGGGAGGGAGAACACTGAAGCTTTCTTT,CASSQVLGRENTEAFF
TRBV5-1,-,once,TRBJ1-3,TGCGCCAGCAGCTTGAATCCCGGGGGAGGAGGAAACACCATATATTTT,CASSLNPGGGGNTIYF
TRBV25-1,TRBD1,-,TRBJ1-5,TGTGCCAGCAGTGAATCGTGGGACAGGGGAGACCGTCAGCCCCAGCATTTT,CASSESWDRGDRQPQHF
TRBV2,TRBD1,-,TRBJ1-4,TGTGCCAGCAGGATACAGGGGGCAGGGGAAAAACTGTTTTTT,CASRIQGAGEKLFF
TRBV23-1,-,-,TRBJ2-3,TGCGCCAGCAGTCACGAGCAGGTGAGCACAGATACGCAGTATTTT,CASSHEQVSTDTQYF
TRBV5-4,TRBD1,few,TRBJ1-2,TGTGCCAGCAGCCCCTCGGGACAGGGGGCCTATGGCTACACCTTC,CASSPSGQGAYGYTF
TRBV5-6,-,-,TRBJ1-2,TGTGCCAGCAGCCCTACAGGGCCCTATGGCTACACCTTC,CASSPTGPYGYTF
TRBV6-6,TRBD1,few,TRBJ2-7,TGTGCCAGCAGTGATCCCGGGACAGGGATTGACGAGCAGTACTTC,CASSDPGTGIDEQYF
TRBV6-1,-,-,TRBJ1-1,TGTGCCAGCAGTGACAGGGCTGAAGCTTTCTTT,CASSDRAEAFF
TRBV6-5,-,-,TRBJ1-2,TGTGCCAGCAGTCCCCCGGTGGGCACTGGCTACACCTTC,CASSPPVGTGYTF
TRBV6-6,-,few,TRBJ2-5,TGTGCCAGCAGATTGCAGGGGATCCCAGAGACCCAGTACTTC,CASRLQGIPETQYF
TRBV6-1,-,-,TRBJ2-5,TGTGCCAGCATGGGTCCGGCAGCCGGGGAAGAGACCCAGTACTTC,CASMGPAAGEETQYF
TRBV27,TRBD2,-,TRBJ2-5,TGTGCCAGCAGTCAACGACTAGCGGGGGGACTCCAAGAGACCCAGTACTTC,CASSQRLAGGLQETQYF
TRBV6-4,-,-,TRBJ2-5,TGTGCCAGCAGTGACTCTAGCAGTGGGACCCAGTACTTC,CASSDSSSGTQYF
TRBV6-6,TRBD2,few,TRBJ2-1,TGTGCCAGCAGTTACTCCAAGCGGGGCCCCGTGGATGAGCAGTTCTTC,CASSYSKRGPVDEQFF
TRBV7-2,TRBD2,few,TRBJ2-3,TGTGCCAGCAGCTTAGCGGCGGCGGGGGGGCCTCACACAGATACGCAGTATTTT,CASSLAAAGGPHTDTQYF
TRBV7-6,-,few,TRBJ1-2,TGTGCCAGCAGCTTAGCACAGGCCTATGGCTACACCTTC,CASSLAQAYGYTF
TRBV19,TRBD1,-,TRBJ1-2,TGTGCCAGTAGTATAGGGACAGGGATAATTTCGGGCGGCTACACCTTC,CASSIGTGIISGGYTF
TRBV2,-,-,TRBJ1-2,TGTGCCAGCAACCCCAACAGCTATGGCTACACCTTC,CASNPNSYGYTF
TRBV29-1,TRBD1,few,TRBJ1-2,TGCAGCGTGGAGGGGGACAGACAGATAAACTATGGCTACACCTTC,CSVEGDRQINYGYTF
TRBV5-4,TRBD2,-,TRBJ2-5,TGTGCCAGCACCTACGGGGGGGGAGAGACCCAGTACTTC,CASTYGGGETQYF
TRBV6-6,TRBD2,-,TRBJ2-7,TGTGCCAGCAGAACCAGCGGGGGTTTACCCTACGAGCAGTACTTC,CASRTSGGLPYEQYF
TRBV5-1,-,-,TRBJ1-1,TGCGCCAGCAGCTTGGCAGGGATATCGAACACTGAAGCTTTCTTT,CASSLAGISNTEAFF
TRBV6-1,TRBD1,-,TRBJ2-7,TGTGCCAGCTTCTGGACAGGGGCGGACGAGCAGTACTTC,CASFWTGADEQYF
TRBV7-2,-,-,TRBJ1-6,TGTGCCAGCAGCTTAGGGGGGACATACTATAATTCACCCCTCCACTTT,CASSLGGTYYNSPLHF
TRBV7-8,-,few,TRBJ1-5,TGTGCCAGCAGCCTTAGGTTAGAGGGCTGGCAGCCCCAGCATTTT,CASSLRLEGWQPQHF
TRBV27,-,-,TRBJ2-7,TGTGCCAGCAGCCTGGGACAATCCTACGAGCAGTACTTC,CASSLGQSYEQYF
TRBV7-2,TRBD2,-,TRBJ2-3,TGTGCCAGCAGCATGCTTAGCGGGGGGCGGGGAGATACGCAGTATTTT,CASSMLSGGRGDTQYF
TRBV6-5,-,-,TRBJ2-7,TGTGCCAGCAGTTACTCGAGTCTAGGAAGCTACGAGCAGTACTTC,CASSYSSLGSYEQYF
TRBV4-1,-,-,TRBJ1-1,TGCGCCAGCAGCACAAGACCCCTCCTGGCCAGCGGCACTGAAGCTTTCTTT,CASSTRPLLASGTEAFF
TRBV5-4,-,-,TRBJ1-1,TGTGCCAGCAGTCCCGGGGTGAACACTGAAGCTTTCTTT,CASSPGVNTEAFF
TRBV7-8,-,-,TRBJ2-1,TGTGCCAGCAGCTTAGGCAGGCGGGTCAATGAGCAGTTCTTC,CASSLGRRVNEQFF
TRBV4-2,-,-,TRBJ2-1,TGTGCCAGCAGCCAAGATCTGGGACTCCTATACAATGAGCAGTTCTTC,CASSQDLGLLYNEQFF
TRBV6-5,TRBD1,-,TRBJ1-2,TGTGCCAGCAGTCCGTCAGACAGGGCTCGGTATGGCTACACCTTC,CASSPSDRARYGYTF
TRBV9,TRBD1,-,TRBJ2-5,TGTGCCAGCAGCCCCACAGGGGGCCTGGAGACCCAGTACTTC,CASSPTGGLETQYF
TRBV7-9,TRBD1,many,TRBJ2-1,TGTGCCAGCAGCTTTACCGGGACAGGGCTTTTCTTC,CASSFTGTGLFF
TRBV5-1,-,once,TRBJ2-5,TGCGCCAGCAGCCCGGACAGCCAAGAGACCCAGTACTTC,CASSPDSQETQYF